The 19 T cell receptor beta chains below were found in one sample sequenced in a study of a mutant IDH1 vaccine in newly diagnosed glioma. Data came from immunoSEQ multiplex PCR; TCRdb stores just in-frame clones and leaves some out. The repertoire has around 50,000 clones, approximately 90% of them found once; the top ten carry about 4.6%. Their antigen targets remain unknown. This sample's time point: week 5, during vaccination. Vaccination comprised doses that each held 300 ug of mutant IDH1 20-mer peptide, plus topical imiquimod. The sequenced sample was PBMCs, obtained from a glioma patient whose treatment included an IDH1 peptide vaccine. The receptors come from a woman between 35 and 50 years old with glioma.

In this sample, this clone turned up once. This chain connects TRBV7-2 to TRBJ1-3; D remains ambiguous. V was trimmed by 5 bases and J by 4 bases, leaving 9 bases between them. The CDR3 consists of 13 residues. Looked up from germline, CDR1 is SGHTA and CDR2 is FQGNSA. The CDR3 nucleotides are TGTGCCAGCAGCCATCCGTCCGGAAACACCATATATTTT. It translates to CASSHPSGNTIYF.

The CDR3 loop reads CASSSTSGVQPQHF. The CDR3 coding sequence is TGTGCCAGCAGCTCGACATCAGGGGTTCAGCCCCAGCATTTT. This chain links TRBV7-8 with TRBJ1-5; perhaps TRBD1 as D (6 bases). V shed 4 bases and J shed 6 bases, with 13 bases lying between them. Per the germline V gene, CDR1 is SGHVS and CDR2 is FQNEAQ. This CDR3 has 14 amino acids.

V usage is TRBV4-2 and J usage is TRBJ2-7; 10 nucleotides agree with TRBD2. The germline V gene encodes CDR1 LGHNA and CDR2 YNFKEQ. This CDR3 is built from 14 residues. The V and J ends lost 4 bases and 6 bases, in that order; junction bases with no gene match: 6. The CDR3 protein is CASSRERGGGEQYF. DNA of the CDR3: TGTGCCAGCAGCCGAGAGCGGGGGGGTGGCGAGCAGTACTTC.

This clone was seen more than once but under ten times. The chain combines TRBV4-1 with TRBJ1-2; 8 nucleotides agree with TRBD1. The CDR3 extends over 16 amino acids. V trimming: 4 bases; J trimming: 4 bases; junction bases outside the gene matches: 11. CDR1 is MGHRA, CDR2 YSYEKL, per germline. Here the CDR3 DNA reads TGCGCCAGCAGCCCCTCGCAGGGGGCTCGTGGCTATGGCTACACCTTC. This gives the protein CASSPSQGARGYGYTF.

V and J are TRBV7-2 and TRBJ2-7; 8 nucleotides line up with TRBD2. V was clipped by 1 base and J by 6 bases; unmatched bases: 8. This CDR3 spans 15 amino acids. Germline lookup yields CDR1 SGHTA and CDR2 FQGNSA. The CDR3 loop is CASSLDDSGGREQYF. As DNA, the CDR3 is TGTGCCAGCAGCTTAGACGACTCGGGGGGGCGCGAGCAGTACTTC. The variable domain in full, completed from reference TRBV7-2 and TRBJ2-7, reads GAGVSQSPSNKVTEKGKDVELRCDPISGHTALYWYRQSLGQGLEFLIYFQGNSAPDKSGLPSDRFSAERTGGSVSTLTIQRTQQEDSAVYLCASSLDDSGGREQYFGPGTRLTVT.

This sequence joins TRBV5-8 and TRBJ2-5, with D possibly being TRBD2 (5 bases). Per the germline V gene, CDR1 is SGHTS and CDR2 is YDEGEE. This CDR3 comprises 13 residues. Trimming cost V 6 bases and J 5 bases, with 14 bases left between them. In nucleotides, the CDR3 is TGTGCCAGCAAAGGCGAGGGCTGGGAGACCCAGTACTTC. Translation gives CASKGEGWETQYF.

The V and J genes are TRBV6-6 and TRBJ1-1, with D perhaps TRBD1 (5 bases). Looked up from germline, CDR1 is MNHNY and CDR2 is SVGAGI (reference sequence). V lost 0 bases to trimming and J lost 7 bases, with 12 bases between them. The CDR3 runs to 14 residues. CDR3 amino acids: CASSYSGGSGEAFF. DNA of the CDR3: TGTGCCAGCAGTTACTCGGGGGGGTCAGGTGAAGCTTTCTTT.

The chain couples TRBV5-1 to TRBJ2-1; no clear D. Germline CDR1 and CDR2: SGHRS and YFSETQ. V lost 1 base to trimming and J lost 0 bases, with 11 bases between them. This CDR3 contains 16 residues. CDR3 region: CASSLLWAISYNEQFF. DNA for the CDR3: TGCGCCAGCAGCTTGTTGTGGGCCATCTCCTACAATGAGCAGTTCTTC.

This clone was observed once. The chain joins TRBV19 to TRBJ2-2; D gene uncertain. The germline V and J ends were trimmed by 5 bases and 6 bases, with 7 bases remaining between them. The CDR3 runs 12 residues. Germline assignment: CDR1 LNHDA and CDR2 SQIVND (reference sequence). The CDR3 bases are TGTGCCAGTAGTTCGAGAGCCGGGGAGCTGTTTTTT. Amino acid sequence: CASSSRAGELFF.

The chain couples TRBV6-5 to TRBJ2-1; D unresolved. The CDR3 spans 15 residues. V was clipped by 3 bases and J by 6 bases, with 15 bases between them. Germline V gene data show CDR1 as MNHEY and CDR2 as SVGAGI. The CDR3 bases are TGTGCCAGCAGTTATCGAAGGACCCCCCCCAATGAGCAGTTCTTC. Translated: CASSYRRTPPNEQFF.

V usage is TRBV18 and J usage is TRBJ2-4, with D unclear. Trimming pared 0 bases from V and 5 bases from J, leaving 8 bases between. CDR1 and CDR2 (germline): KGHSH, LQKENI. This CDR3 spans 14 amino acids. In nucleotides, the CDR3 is TGTGCCAGCTCACCACCGTCGCAGCAAAACATTCAGTACTTC. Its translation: CASSPPSQQNIQYF.

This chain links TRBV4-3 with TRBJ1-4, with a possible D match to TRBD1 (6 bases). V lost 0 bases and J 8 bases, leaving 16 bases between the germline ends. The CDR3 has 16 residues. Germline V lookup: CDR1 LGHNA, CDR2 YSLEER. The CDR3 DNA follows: TGCGCCAGCAGCCAAGAAGGACAGACGATGGGGGAAAAACTGTTTTTT. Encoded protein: CASSQEGQTMGEKLFF.

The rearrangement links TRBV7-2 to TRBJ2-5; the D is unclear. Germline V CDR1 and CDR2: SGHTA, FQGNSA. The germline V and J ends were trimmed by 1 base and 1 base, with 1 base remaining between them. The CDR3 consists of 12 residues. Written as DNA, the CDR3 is TGTGCCAGCAGCTTAGTCCAAGAGACCCAGTACTTC. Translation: CASSLVQETQYF.

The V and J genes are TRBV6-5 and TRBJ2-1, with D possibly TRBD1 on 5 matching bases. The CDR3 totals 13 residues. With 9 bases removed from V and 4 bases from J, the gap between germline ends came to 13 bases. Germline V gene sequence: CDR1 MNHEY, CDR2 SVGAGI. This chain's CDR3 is CASAPRGYNEQFF. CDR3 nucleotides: TGTGCCAGTGCCCCTAGGGGTTACAATGAGCAGTTCTTC.

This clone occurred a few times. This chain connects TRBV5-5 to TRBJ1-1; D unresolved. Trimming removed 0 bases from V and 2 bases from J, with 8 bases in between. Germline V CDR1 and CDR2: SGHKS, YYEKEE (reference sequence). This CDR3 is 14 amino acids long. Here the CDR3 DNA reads TGTGCCAGCAGCTTGGATGTCTTTAACACTGAAGCTTTCTTT. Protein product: CASSLDVFNTEAFF.

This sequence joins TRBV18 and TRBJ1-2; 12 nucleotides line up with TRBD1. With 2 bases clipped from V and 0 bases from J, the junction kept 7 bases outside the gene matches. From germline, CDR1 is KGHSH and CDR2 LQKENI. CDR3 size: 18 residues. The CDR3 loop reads CASSPGTGGPTANYGYTF. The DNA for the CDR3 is TGTGCCAGCTCACCAGGGACAGGGGGCCCAACCGCTAACTATGGCTACACCTTC.

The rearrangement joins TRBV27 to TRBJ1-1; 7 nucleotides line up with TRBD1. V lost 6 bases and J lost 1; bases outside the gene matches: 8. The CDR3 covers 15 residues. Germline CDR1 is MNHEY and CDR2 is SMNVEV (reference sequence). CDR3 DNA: TGTGCCAGCAGCCGAAGGGACAGACAGAACACTGAAGCTTTCTTT. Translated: CASSRRDRQNTEAFF.

The CDR3 here is CASSQARQGGYTF. CDR3 in DNA: TGCGCCAGCAGCCAAGCGAGGCAGGGCGGCTACACCTTC. The V and J genes are TRBV4-1 and TRBJ1-2, with TRBD1 as a possible D gene (5 bases). Trimming pared 1 base from V and 8 bases from J, leaving 11 bases between. The CDR3 spans 13 residues. Per the germline V gene, CDR1 is MGHRA and CDR2 is YSYEKL.

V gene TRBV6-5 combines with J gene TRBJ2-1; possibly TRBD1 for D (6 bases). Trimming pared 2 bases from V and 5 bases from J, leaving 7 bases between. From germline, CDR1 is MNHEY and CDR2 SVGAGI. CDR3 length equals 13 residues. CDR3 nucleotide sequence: TGTGCCAGCAGTTACACAGGGAACAATGAGCAGTTCTTC. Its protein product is CASSYTGNNEQFF.